Listed here are 31 T cell receptor beta chains from one sample, sequenced in a study of OX40 agonist ivuxolimab in advanced cancers. Produced via immunoSEQ multiplex PCR; TCRdb's table is partial and in-frame only. The sample carries 65,000 to 95,000 clones, almost 90% recorded once. The sequencing here drew on CD4+ or CD8+ T cells sorted from blood, taken in a trial of the OX40 agonist ivuxolimab. The receptor source for this set is an adult with an advanced solid tumor such as melanoma, head and neck, liver or kidney cancer.

The V gene is TRBV18, the J gene TRBJ1-3; no firm D call. Per germline, CDR1 KGHSH and CDR2 LQKENI. Trimming left V 4 bases short and J 0 bases short, with 4 bases between. This CDR3 has 13 amino acids. Here the CDR3 DNA reads TGTGCCAGCTCACTTTCCTCTGGAAACACCATATATTTT. It is translated as CASSLSSGNTIYF.

The chain has TRBV7-3 and TRBJ2-3; 8 nucleotides agree with TRBD2. Germline CDR1 is SGHTA and CDR2 is FQGTGA. The ends lost 5 bases at V and 0 bases at J; junction bases unmatched: 7. This CDR3 has 16 amino acids. The CDR3 nucleotides are TGTGCCAGCAGCCCCAGACTAGCGCGTAGCACAGATACGCAGTATTTT. Encoded protein: CASSPRLARSTDTQYF.

The chain recombines TRBV18 with TRBJ1-5; D is unclear. Germline V CDR1 and CDR2: KGHSH, LQKENI. There are 16 residues in the CDR3. V dropped 4 bases and J dropped 7 bases, with 20 bases sitting between them. The CDR3 spells CASSLGSDISKQPQHF. The CDR3 DNA follows: TGTGCCAGCTCACTAGGAAGTGACATATCAAAACAGCCCCAGCATTTT.

This clone appeared a single time. The J gene is TRBJ2-3, the V gene TRBV7-2, with 14 bases identical to TRBD2. Germline V gene data show CDR1 as SGHTA and CDR2 as FQGNSA. The CDR3 covers 18 residues. Losses at the gene ends were 5 bases for V and 6 bases for J; bases not matched to a gene: 13. The CDR3 is CASSPGLAGVVEADTQYF. The CDR3 DNA is TGTGCCAGCAGCCCGGGACTAGCGGGAGTGGTTGAGGCGGATACGCAGTATTTT.

V and J are TRBV30 and TRBJ2-1, with TRBD2 identical over 14 bases. Germline V lookup: CDR1 GTSNPN, CDR2 SVGIG (reference sequence). CDR3 length equals 15 residues. V lost 2 bases, J lost 10 bases, and 7 bases stayed unmatched. The CDR3 DNA follows: TGTGCCTGGAGTCCGACTAGCGGGAGGGCCCAAGAGCAGTTCTTC. Protein: CAWSPTSGRAQEQFF.

The chain employs TRBV2 and TRBJ2-2; tentatively, D is TRBD1 (5 bases). The CDR3 consists of 15 residues. V shed 4 bases and J shed 0 bases, with 9 bases lying between them. CDR1 and CDR2 (germline): SNHLY, FYNNEI. The CDR3 sequence: CASSVRTTNTGELFF. CDR3 DNA sequence: TGTGCCAGCAGTGTGAGGACAACGAACACCGGGGAGCTGTTTTTT.

The chain couples TRBV7-9 to TRBJ2-6; no clear D gene. V was trimmed by 3 bases and J by 0 bases, leaving 3 bases between them. The CDR3 totals 14 residues. The germline gives CDR1 SEHNR, CDR2 FQNEAQ (reference sequence). CDR3 in amino acids: CASSFPSGANVLTF. The CDR3 DNA follows: TGTGCCAGCAGCTTCCCCTCTGGGGCCAACGTCCTGACTTTC.

This chain uses TRBV11-3 with TRBJ2-3; D may match TRBD1 or TRBD2 (5 bases each). The V end lost 2 bases, the J end lost 6 bases, and 9 bases lay between the germline ends. Per the germline V gene, CDR1 is SGHNT and CDR2 is YENEEA. The CDR3 consists of 13 residues. As DNA, the CDR3 is TGTGCCAGCAGCTTAAAAGAGGGGGATACGCAGTATTTT. It encodes CASSLKEGDTQYF.

The chain joins TRBV4-3 to TRBJ1-6; D is ambiguous. Germline CDR1 is LGHNA and CDR2 is YSLEER. The CDR3 runs to 13 residues. The V end was cut by 0 bases, the J end by 7 bases, with 4 bases between. CDR3 DNA sequence: TGCGCCAGCAGCCAAGAACGGAATTCACCCCTCCACTTT. It yields the protein CASSQERNSPLHF.

V is TRBV2 and J is TRBJ2-1, with 9 nucleotides matching TRBD2. V shed 5 bases, J shed 6 bases, and the junction held 8 bases outside the gene matches. The germline V gene encodes CDR1 SNHLY and CDR2 FYNNEI. The CDR3 totals 15 residues. CDR3: CASSFSGSPLNEQFF. The CDR3 coding sequence is TGTGCCAGCAGTTTTAGCGGGAGTCCCCTCAATGAGCAGTTCTTC.

The chain links TRBV5-1 to TRBJ1-1, with D possibly being TRBD1 (6 bases). CDR3 length: 12 amino acids. V was trimmed by 3 bases and J by 11 bases, leaving 14 bases between them. Germline V lookup: CDR1 SGHRS, CDR2 YFSETQ. CDR3 sequence reads: CASSSTGWMAFF. The CDR3 region has the DNA TGCGCCAGCAGCTCGACAGGTTGGATGGCTTTCTTT.

The rearrangement links TRBV5-1 to TRBJ2-1; maybe TRBD1 (6 bases). The CDR3 has 14 amino acids. Per the germline V gene, CDR1 is SGHRS and CDR2 is YFSETQ. The V gene lost 0 bases and the J gene lost 3 bases, with 7 bases spanning the gap. The CDR3 DNA reads TGCGCCAGCAGCTTGGGACAGGTCTACAATGAGCAGTTCTTC. Its translation is CASSLGQVYNEQFF.

This rearrangement joins TRBV29-1 to TRBJ1-2, with a tentative D call TRBD1 (5 bases). The CDR3 contains 12 residues. With 5 bases removed from V and 4 bases from J, the gap between germline ends came to 11 bases. Germline V gene sequence: CDR1 SQVTM, CDR2 ANQGSEA. The CDR3 protein is CSVSQGLYGYTF. The CDR3 DNA reads TGCAGCGTTTCCCAGGGACTCTATGGCTACACCTTC.

V and J are TRBV28 and TRBJ1-4; D not resolved. The V gene's germline CDR1 is MDHEN and CDR2 SYDVKM. CDR3 size: 16 residues. V dropped 4 bases and J dropped 0 bases, with 12 bases sitting between them. The CDR3 region has the DNA TGTGCCAGCAGTTCCCCCCGGGGAGCAACTAATGAAAAACTGTTTTTT. As protein: CASSSPRGATNEKLFF.

The chain employs TRBV27 and TRBJ1-5; D not resolved. Trimming shortened V by 3 bases and J by 0 bases, and 9 bases separated the two germline ends. The V gene's germline CDR1 is MNHEY and CDR2 SMNVEV (reference sequence). The CDR3 totals 15 residues. CDR3 DNA: TGTGCCAGCAGTTTGAACCAGAATAGCAATCAGCCCCAGCATTTT. Its translation: CASSLNQNSNQPQHF.

This clone was seen only once. The chain carries TRBV7-2 and TRBJ2-3, with D hard to call. V was cut by 0 bases and J by 1 base, with 8 bases left in between. This CDR3 has 15 amino acids. The germline V gene has CDR1 SGHTA and CDR2 FQGNSA. CDR3 sequence: CASSLAIAGTDTQYF. The DNA for the CDR3 is TGTGCCAGCAGCTTAGCCATAGCAGGCACAGATACGCAGTATTTT.

This clone was counted a few times. This chain links TRBV9 with TRBJ2-3; TRBD1 matches at 9 bases. The V segment lost 4 bases and the J segment 2 bases; nucleotides outside the gene matches: 8. The CDR3 has 16 amino acids. CDR1 is SGDLS and CDR2 is YYNGEE in the germline V gene. This CDR3 reads CASSFGQGRDTDTQYF. Here the CDR3 DNA reads TGTGCCAGCAGCTTTGGACAGGGGCGGGACACAGATACGCAGTATTTT.

This rearrangement joins TRBV27 to TRBJ1-4, with D tentatively TRBD1 (6 bases). This CDR3 is 14 amino acids long. Germline V lookup: CDR1 MNHEY, CDR2 SMNVEV (reference sequence). V was pared by 5 bases and J by 6 bases, with 13 bases between. The CDR3 protein is CASSLQGSYEKLFF. The CDR3 region has the DNA TGTGCCAGCAGTCTACAGGGCTCATATGAAAAACTGTTTTTT.

V and J are TRBV7-2 and TRBJ2-1, with 9 bases matching TRBD2. The V gene's germline CDR1 is SGHTA and CDR2 FQGNSA. The CDR3 consists of 16 residues. J was trimmed by 4 bases and V by 6 bases; bases with no gene match: 10. CDR3 sequence reads: CASSLSYSGGYNEQFF. Here the CDR3 DNA reads TGTGCCAGCAGTCTCTCATATAGCGGGGGTTACAATGAGCAGTTCTTC.

In its sample, this clone was seen a few times. This chain links TRBV19 with TRBJ2-3; the D call may be TRBD1 or TRBD2 (5 bases each). CDR3 length: 13 residues. Trimming took 8 bases from V and 0 from J, leaving 9 bases between them. Per germline, CDR1 LNHDA and CDR2 SQIVND (reference sequence). CDR3 DNA: TGTGCCAGTGAGGGACCCAGCACAGATACGCAGTATTTT. Protein sequence: CASEGPSTDTQYF.

The V gene is TRBV5-1, the J gene TRBJ2-2; maybe TRBD1 (6 bases). V lost 3 bases, J lost 3 bases, and 12 bases lay in between. Looked up from germline, CDR1 is SGHRS and CDR2 is YFSETQ. The CDR3 is 15 amino acids. CDR3 in amino acids: CASSSGQRYTGELFF. CDR3 bases: TGCGCCAGCAGCTCAGGACAGCGGTACACCGGGGAGCTGTTTTTT.

The V and J genes are TRBV18 and TRBJ2-1, with D hard to call. The CDR3 runs 16 residues. CDR1 and CDR2 (germline): KGHSH, LQKENI. Deletions cut 0 bases from V and 2 bases from J, with 11 bases between. This CDR3 reads CASSPPRAATYNEQFF. CDR3 in DNA: TGTGCCAGCTCACCACCGAGAGCCGCGACCTACAATGAGCAGTTCTTC. Using reference TRBV18 and TRBJ2-1 for the parts outside the CDR3, the full variable domain is NAGVMQNPRHLVRRRGQEARLRCSPMKGHSHVYWYRQLPEEGLKFMVYLQKENIIDESGMPKERFSAEFPKEGPSILRIQQVVRGDSAAYFCASSPPRAATYNEQFFGPGTRLTVL.

The V gene is TRBV7-9, the J gene TRBJ1-2, with D unclear. This CDR3 is 12 amino acids long. Germline V gene sequence: CDR1 SEHNR, CDR2 FQNEAQ (reference sequence). Trimming left V 5 bases short and J 2 bases short, with 6 bases between. The CDR3 nucleotides are TGTGCCAGCAGCCCCCAGAACTATGGCTACACCTTC. It encodes CASSPQNYGYTF.

This chain joins TRBV28 and TRBJ1-5; 8 nucleotides align to TRBD1. The germline CDR1 and CDR2 sequences are MDHEN and SYDVKM. V shed 5 bases and J 3 bases; nucleotides not matched to a gene: 9. The CDR3 loop spans 16 amino acids. The CDR3 reads CASSVRTGSNNQPQHF. CDR3 DNA sequence: TGTGCCAGCAGTGTTCGGACAGGGTCTAACAATCAGCCCCAGCATTTT.

The V call is TRBV19, the J call TRBJ1-2; tentative D call: TRBD1 (5 bases). Trimming left V 4 bases short and J 4 bases short, with 16 bases between. The CDR3 contains 15 residues. Germline CDR1 reads LNHDA; CDR2 reads SQIVND (reference sequence). This CDR3 reads CASSTGFRGSYGYTF. CDR3 in DNA: TGTGCCAGTAGTACGGGGTTTCGGGGGTCCTATGGCTACACCTTC.

The V gene is TRBV6-6, the J gene TRBJ2-3; a possible D gene is TRBD1 (5 bases). V lost 2 bases and J lost 3, with 15 bases in between. This CDR3 is 16 amino acids long. Germline V gene data show CDR1 as MNHNY and CDR2 as SVGAGI (reference sequence). For the CDR3, the DNA is TGTGCCAGCAGTTACACACGACAGCCTCCTACAGATACGCAGTATTTT. It is translated as CASSYTRQPPTDTQYF.

The chain has TRBV7-9 and TRBJ2-7, with TRBD1 matching 7 bases. CDR1 and CDR2 (germline): SEHNR, FQNEAQ (reference sequence). With 1 base clipped from V and 3 bases from J, the junction kept 6 bases outside the gene matches. This CDR3 spans 15 amino acids. The CDR3 coding sequence is TGTGCCAGCAGCTTAGGTCGAGGGGGCTACTACGAGCAGTACTTC. This encodes CASSLGRGGYYEQYF. Based on the CDR3 plus reference TRBV7-9 and TRBJ2-7, the full variable domain is DTGVSQNPRHKITKRGQNVTFRCDPISEHNRLYWYRQTLGQGPEFLTYFQNEAQLEKSRLLSDRFSAERPKGSFSTLEIQRTEQGDSAMYLCASSLGRGGYYEQYFGPGTRLTVT.

J is TRBJ2-1 and V is TRBV28, with 7 bases lining up with TRBD2. This CDR3 has 13 residues. After removal of 7 bases from V and 9 bases from J, the junction contained 9 bases not matched to a gene. Germline V CDR1 and CDR2: MDHEN, SYDVKM. CDR3 residues: CASTPTSASEQFF. In DNA form, the CDR3 reads TGTGCCAGCACGCCAACTAGCGCTAGTGAGCAGTTCTTC. Together with reference TRBV28 and TRBJ2-1, the CDR3 gives the full variable domain: DVKVTQSSRYLVKRTGEKVFLECVQDMDHENMFWYRQDPGLGLRLIYFSYDVKMKEKGDIPEGYSVSREKKERFSLILESASTNQTSMYLCASTPTSASEQFFGPGTRLTVL.

This chain uses TRBV6-5 with TRBJ2-2; a weak D match, TRBD1 (6 bases). With 8 bases removed from V and 2 bases from J, the gap between germline ends came to 15 bases. This CDR3 region has 15 residues. Germline V gives CDR1 MNHEY, CDR2 SVGAGI. The CDR3: CASSHRVLNTGELFF. The DNA of the CDR3 is TGTGCCAGCTCACACAGGGTTTTAAACACCGGGGAGCTGTTTTTT.

This clone was detected once. The V gene is TRBV11-3, the J gene TRBJ1-5; D is unclear. The germline V gene has CDR1 SGHNT and CDR2 YENEEA. V was shortened by 5 bases and J by 2 bases, with 10 bases between the two germline ends. The CDR3 is 14 residues long. CDR3: CASSHRIGNQPQHF. CDR3 sequence (DNA): TGTGCCAGCAGCCATCGGATCGGCAATCAGCCCCAGCATTTT.

The J gene is TRBJ2-3, the V gene TRBV5-1, with unresolved D. This CDR3 is built from 12 residues. V gave up 2 bases and J gave up 4 bases, with 5 bases separating them. Looked up from germline, CDR1 is SGHRS and CDR2 is YFSETQ. The CDR3 nucleotides read TGCGCCAGCAGCTTCACGGCAGATACGCAGTATTTT. Translation gives CASSFTADTQYF.